The clone carrying this T cell receptor (beta chain) was seen only once. This sample stems from a study of shared clonotypes between healthy human individuals. This CDR3 comprises 15 residues. Germline V gives CDR1 SGHNT, CDR2 YYREEE (reference sequence). The V end lost 3 bases, the J end lost 0 bases, and 9 bases lay between the germline ends. Only in-frame clones appear in the TCRdb table, and some are missing; sequencing was by immunoSEQ multiplex PCR. The data contain some 550,000 clones, about 97% of them seen just once; the ten biggest clones take up approximately 0.057%. The V and J genes are TRBV5-4 and TRBJ2-2; D ambiguous. The sequence derives from a woman in her 30s in good health. Sequencing used naive CD4+ T cells sorted from blood. Subset reported: CD45RA+ positively selected. CDR3 in amino acids: CASSSLTSNTGELFF. The CDR3 DNA reads TGTGCCAGCAGCTCGTTGACTTCGAACACCGGGGAGCTGTTTTTT. The full variable domain, its missing parts supplied by reference TRBV5-4 and TRBJ2-2, is ETGVTQSPTHLIKTRGQQVTLRCSSQSGHNTVSWYQQALGQGPQFIFQYYREEENGRGNFPPRFSGLQFPNYSSELNVNALELDDSALYLCASSSLTSNTGELFFGEGSRLTVL.